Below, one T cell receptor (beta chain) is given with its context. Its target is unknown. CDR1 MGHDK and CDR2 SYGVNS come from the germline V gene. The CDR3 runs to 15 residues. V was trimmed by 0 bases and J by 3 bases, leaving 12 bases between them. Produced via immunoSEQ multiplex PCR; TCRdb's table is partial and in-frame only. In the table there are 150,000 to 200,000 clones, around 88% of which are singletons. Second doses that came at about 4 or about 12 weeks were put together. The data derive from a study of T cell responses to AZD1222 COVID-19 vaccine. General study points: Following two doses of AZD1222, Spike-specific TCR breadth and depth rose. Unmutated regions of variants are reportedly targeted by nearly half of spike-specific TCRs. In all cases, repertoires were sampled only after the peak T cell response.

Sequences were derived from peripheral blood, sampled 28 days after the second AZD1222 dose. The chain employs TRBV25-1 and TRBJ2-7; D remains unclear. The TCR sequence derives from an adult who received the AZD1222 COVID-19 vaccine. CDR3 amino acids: CASSEYGHNLYEQYF. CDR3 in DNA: TGTGCCAGCAGTGAATATGGGCATAATCTCTACGAGCAGTACTTC.